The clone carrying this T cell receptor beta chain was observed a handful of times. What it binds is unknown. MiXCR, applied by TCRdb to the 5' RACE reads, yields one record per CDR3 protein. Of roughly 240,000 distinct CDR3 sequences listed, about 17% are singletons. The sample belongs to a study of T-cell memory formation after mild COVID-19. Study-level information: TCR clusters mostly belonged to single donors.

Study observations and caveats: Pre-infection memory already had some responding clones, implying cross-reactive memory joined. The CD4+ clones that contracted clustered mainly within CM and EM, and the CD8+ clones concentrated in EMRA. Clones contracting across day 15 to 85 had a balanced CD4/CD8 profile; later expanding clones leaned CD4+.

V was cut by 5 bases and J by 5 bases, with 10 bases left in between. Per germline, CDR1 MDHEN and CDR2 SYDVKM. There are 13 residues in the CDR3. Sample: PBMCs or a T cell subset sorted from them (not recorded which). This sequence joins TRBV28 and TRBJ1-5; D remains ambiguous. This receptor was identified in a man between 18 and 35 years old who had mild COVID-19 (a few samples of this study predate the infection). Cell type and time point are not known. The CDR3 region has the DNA TGTGCCAGCAGTCCGACAATCGATCAGCCCCAGCATTTT. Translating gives CASSPTIDQPQHF.